This T cell receptor beta chain appears in the sequencing data of a study of beta chain features in type 1 diabetes. Study results and limitations: TCRB CDR3s from Type 1 diabetes patients were moderately but significantly shorter in all four CD4+ subsets. Any HLA-type effect on TCRB rearrangement remained unresolved here.

A note on this clone: As yet, its antigen is unknown.

The isolated RNA, all of it, was reverse transcribed, so expressed TCRB transcripts were what got sequenced. Data came from immunoSEQ multiplex PCR; TCRdb stores just in-frame clones and leaves some out. The data hold 620,000 or so clones, with around a sixth observed a single time. This TCR was sampled from a man between 18 and 35 years old in good health. Sequences were obtained from naive CD4+ T cells from blood.

CDR3: CASSVAGRTTNEKLFF. The CDR3 nucleotides read TGTGCCAGCAGCGTAGCGGGGAGAACAACTAATGAAAAACTGTTTTTT. The chain carries TRBV9 and TRBJ1-4; D ambiguous. The CDR3 runs 16 residues. Trimming took 0 bases from V and 0 from J, leaving 9 bases between them. Germline assignment: CDR1 SGDLS and CDR2 YYNGEE.